The rows below give T cell receptor beta chains drawn from one sample of a study of shared clonotypes between healthy human individuals. Measured with immunoSEQ multiplex PCR; TCRdb has only the in-frame clones, and not every one. The sample includes nearly 750,000 clones, roughly 72% of them seen just once. Sequencing input: memory CD4+ T cells sorted from blood. The receptors here all came from a woman in her 30s in good health. CDR3s leave out the opening cysteine and the closing phenylalanine or tryptophan.

len | j_gene | v_gene | CDR3aa
13 | TRBJ1-4 | TRBV28 | ASRSGGGGNEKLF
11 | TRBJ2-7 | TRBV18 | ASSPNREEEQY
11 | TRBJ2-1 | TRBV9 | ASWTSGSDEQF
12 | TRBJ2-7 | TRBV5-4 | ASTKNVGSYEQY
11 | TRBJ1-4 | TRBV7-8 | ASGRQNSEKLF
13 | TRBJ2-2 | TRBV11-2 | ASSLDQMNTGELF
13 | TRBJ2-5 | TRBV4-1 | ASSQGHGVRETQY
12 | TRBJ1-3 | TRBV9 | ASTPGIDGNTIY
12 | TRBJ2-7 | TRBV6-5 | ASSYARPLSEQY
11 | TRBJ2-3 | TRBV5-1 | ASSIESTDTQY
13 | TRBJ2-2 | TRBV5-1 | ASSLGQIITGELF
14 | TRBJ2-1 | TRBV7-6 | ASSPSAGDTYNEQF
12 | TRBJ2-1 | TRBV2 | ASSGLAGRSEQF
13 | TRBJ1-1 | TRBV28 | ASSLDQGARAEAF
13 | TRBJ1-2 | TRBV28 | ASSAGTGLNYGYT
14 | TRBJ2-6 | TRBV28 | ASISSTGAGANVLT
14 | TRBJ2-1 | TRBV29-1 | SAAGFTKSGYNEQF
13 | TRBJ1-2 | TRBV5-1 | ASSLASKANYGYT
12 | TRBJ2-7 | TRBV29-1 | SVRLAGVRSEQY
13 | TRBJ1-5 | TRBV2 | ASSVDRNANQPQH
10 | TRBJ1-2 | TRBV18 | ASSQEEHGYT
10 | TRBJ2-5 | TRBV6-6 | ASRKQGETQY
12 | TRBJ2-2 | TRBV29-1 | SVLGHLNTGELF
13 | TRBJ2-7 | TRBV19 | ASSIAGLMDYEQY
12 | TRBJ1-5 | TRBV5-6 | ASSLLSENQPQH
13 | TRBJ2-3 | TRBV9 | ASSVEGSGSNTQY
13 | TRBJ2-7 | TRBV4-1 | ASSQVGDRFHEQY
10 | TRBJ2-1 | TRBV2 | ASSDRVPAQV
14 | TRBJ2-7 | TRBV2 | ASSYLSGTKWGEQY
18 | TRBJ2-7 | TRBV30 | AWSVTLGLGVGGTAYEQY
13 | TRBJ1-1 | TRBV6-5 | ASSYDYNGNTEAF
12 | TRBJ1-1 | TRBV27 | ASSYRGGGTEAF
12 | TRBJ1-1 | TRBV6-6 | ASSTTRENTEAF
15 | TRBJ2-1 | TRBV28 | ASSSSSGTGDYNEQF
15 | TRBJ2-6 | TRBV6-1 | ASSEAGSRSGANVLT
13 | TRBJ2-7 | TRBV10-3 | AISGRDGQTYEQY
12 | TRBJ2-2 | TRBV5-1 | ASSPGTDTGELF
11 | TRBJ2-7 | TRBV6-1 | ASSGATIGEQY
14 | TRBJ2-2 | TRBV5-4 | ASSPWTRAFTGELF
12 | TRBJ1-4 | TRBV5-6 | ASSLRGTNEKLF
13 | TRBJ2-5 | TRBV11-2 | ASSLGGRGQETQY
14 | TRBJ1-4 | TRBV28 | ASSFNPGQGGEKLF
12 | TRBJ1-4 | TRBV2 | ASSEEGRAEKLF
12 | TRBJ1-2 | TRBV28 | ASSLPLANYGYT
14 | TRBJ2-2 | TRBV18 | ASSPPMTGNTGELF
13 | TRBJ2-5 | TRBV27 | ASSSGWQSQETQY